The 30 T cell receptor beta chains below all came from one sample that was sequenced in a study of blood T cell repertoires in COVID-19. Sequencing was performed with immunoSEQ multiplex PCR; in TCRdb, only in-frame clones are kept and a portion is missing. The sample has about 150,000 clones, more than 85% seen once. The specimen sequenced was peripheral blood. These receptors were taken from a woman aged 70-85 years with acute or convalescent COVID-19.

This sequence joins TRBV5-1 and TRBJ2-1, with 9 nucleotides matching TRBD2. V trimming: 2 bases; J trimming: 0 bases; junction bases outside the gene matches: 3. CDR3 length: 16 amino acids. CDR1 and CDR2 (germline): SGHRS, YFSETQ. DNA of the CDR3: TGCGCCAGCAGCTTTATAGCGGGGGTCTCCTACAATGAGCAGTTCTTC. Its translation: CASSFIAGVSYNEQFF.

V and J are TRBV19 and TRBJ1-1; TRBD1 aligns across 8 bases. This CDR3 region has 14 residues. Per the germline V gene, CDR1 is LNHDA and CDR2 is SQIVND (reference sequence). The V and J ends lost 4 bases and 12 bases, in that order; junction bases with no gene match: 13. In DNA, the CDR3 is TGTGCCAGTAGTACACTAGATCGACAGGGGTCGTCTTTCTTT. Translating it yields CASSTLDRQGSSFF.

The V and J genes are TRBV7-8 and TRBJ1-5; D remains unclear. This CDR3 comprises 14 residues. Per germline, CDR1 SGHVS and CDR2 FQNEAQ. V gave up 4 bases and J gave up 8 bases, with 15 bases separating them. The CDR3 coding sequence is TGTGCCAGCAGCTCAGAACGGAGGATTGAGCCCCAGCATTTT. As protein: CASSSERRIEPQHF.

The chain couples TRBV6-2 or TRBV6-3 to TRBJ2-3; 10 nucleotides match TRBD2. Trimming took 5 bases from V and 3 from J; bases not matched to a gene: 14. Germline-derived CDR1 and CDR2 are MNHEY and SVGEGT. CDR3 length: 18 residues. CDR3 sequence reads: CASSSPFVAGGNTDTQYF. The CDR3 DNA is TGTGCCAGCAGTAGCCCCTTTGTAGCGGGGGGAAATACAGATACGCAGTATTTT.

This clone has only a few counts. In nucleotides, the CDR3 is TGTGCCACCAGCAGAGATTACGGTTCAGGGCCTGGGAACTCTGGGGCCAACGTCCTGACTTTC. Its protein is CATSRDYGSGPGNSGANVLTF. The chain joins TRBV15 to TRBJ2-6, with D possibly being TRBD1 (5 bases). Trimming pared 0 bases from V and 0 bases from J, leaving 21 bases between. Per germline, CDR1 LNHNV and CDR2 YYDKDF (reference sequence). The CDR3 is 21 residues long.

The chain recombines TRBV28 with TRBJ2-1; 12 bases line up with TRBD2. Looked up from germline, CDR1 is MDHEN and CDR2 is SYDVKM. The CDR3 covers 19 residues. The ends lost 5 bases at V and 0 bases at J; junction bases unmatched: 11. The CDR3 spells CASSGSRLAGVNSYNEQFF. In DNA, the CDR3 is TGTGCCAGCAGTGGTTCCCGACTAGCGGGGGTAAACTCCTACAATGAGCAGTTCTTC.

The chain is built from TRBV5-1 and TRBJ1-4; 9 positions match TRBD1. The CDR3 contains 16 residues. Germline V lookup: CDR1 SGHRS, CDR2 YFSETQ. V shed 2 bases, J shed 2 bases, and the junction held 4 bases outside the gene matches. CDR3 sequence: CASSLIGQGTNEKLFF. The CDR3 DNA is TGCGCCAGCAGCTTAATAGGACAGGGGACTAATGAAAAACTGTTTTTT.

The V gene is TRBV6-5, the J gene TRBJ1-2; tentatively, D is TRBD1 (6 bases). The V gene's germline CDR1 is MNHEY and CDR2 SVGAGI. The CDR3 spans 12 residues. Trimming pared 7 bases from V and 2 bases from J, leaving 8 bases between. The CDR3 loop reads CASMQGNYGYTF. CDR3 sequence (DNA): TGTGCCAGCATGCAGGGGAACTATGGCTACACCTTC.

The chain recombines TRBV7-2 with TRBJ2-5; possibly TRBD1 for D (5 bases). The germline V gene has CDR1 SGHTA and CDR2 FQGNSA. This CDR3 comprises 14 residues. V was clipped by 2 bases and J by 5 bases, with 12 bases between them. The CDR3 coding sequence is TGTGCCAGCAGCTTACCTTACAGGCCGGAGACCCAGTACTTC. Translating gives CASSLPYRPETQYF.

The CDR3 DNA is TGTGCCAGCAGCCCCCCCGACAGGGGAATCGATAGCAATCAGCCCCAGCATTTT. Protein: CASSPPDRGIDSNQPQHF. V and J are TRBV21-1 and TRBJ1-5; TRBD1 is taken as the D call from the table, unchecked against the DNA. TRBV21-1 is designated a pseudogene. The CDR3 sequence is 18 residues long.

This clone was seen once. The chain employs TRBV5-6 and TRBJ1-3; D is perhaps TRBD1 (6 bases). The CDR3 length is 15 residues. Germline values: CDR1 SGHDT, CDR2 YYEEEE. V was clipped by 2 bases and J by 4 bases, with 13 bases between them. The CDR3 spells CASSFGGARGNTIYF. The CDR3 DNA reads as TGTGCCAGCAGCTTTGGGGGGGCGAGAGGAAACACCATATATTTT.

The chain joins TRBV7-8 to TRBJ1-2; the match to TRBD1 covers 7 bases. V shed 5 bases, J shed 6 bases, and the junction held 6 bases outside the gene matches. The CDR3 sequence is 13 residues long. CDR1 is SGHVS, CDR2 FQNEAQ, per germline. CDR3 nucleotide sequence: TGTGCCAGCAGCCTCCGGGGGACAGATGGCTACACCTTC. Its protein product is CASSLRGTDGYTF.

The chain uses TRBV4-1 and TRBJ1-6, with 9 bases that match TRBD1. The CDR3 runs 15 residues. Germline V gene sequence: CDR1 MGHRA, CDR2 YSYEKL. V shed 2 bases and J 10 bases; nucleotides not matched to a gene: 6. The CDR3 protein is CASSQRGQGESPLHF. Here the CDR3 DNA reads TGCGCCAGCAGCCAAAGGGGACAGGGAGAATCACCCCTCCACTTT.

V and J are TRBV2 and TRBJ1-1; D is undetermined. The germline V gene has CDR1 SNHLY and CDR2 FYNNEI. The CDR3 is made up of 12 amino acids. V lost 6 bases, J lost 0 bases, and 5 bases lay in between. The CDR3 is CASSGMNTEAFF. CDR3 in DNA: TGTGCCAGCAGCGGTATGAACACTGAAGCTTTCTTT.

This chain joins TRBV4-1 and TRBJ2-3; possible D gene TRBD2, 5 bases. V was shortened by 3 bases and J by 0 bases, with 19 bases between the two germline ends. Germline loops: CDR1 MGHRA, CDR2 YSYEKL. This CDR3 spans 18 amino acids. The CDR3 sequence: CASSQRVVSRSSTDTQYF. The CDR3 DNA sequence: TGCGCCAGCAGCCAGAGGGTGGTTAGCAGGTCTAGCACAGATACGCAGTATTTT.

The chain links TRBV29-1 to TRBJ2-7; possibly TRBD1 for D (6 bases). The germline V gene encodes CDR1 SQVTM and CDR2 ANQGSEA. Trimming removed 2 bases at V and 4 bases at J, with 9 bases between. This CDR3 contains 12 residues. CDR3 nucleotide sequence: TGCAGCGTTGAATCACAGGGATACGAGCAGTACTTC. Protein: CSVESQGYEQYF.

J is TRBJ2-5 and V is TRBV5-1, with TRBD2 identical over 10 bases. With V trimmed by 2 bases and J by 2 bases, 3 bases remained unmatched. This CDR3 contains 15 residues. Per the germline V gene, CDR1 is SGHRS and CDR2 is YFSETQ. The CDR3 reads CASSLQAGGQETQYF. In DNA, the CDR3 is TGCGCCAGCAGCTTACAAGCGGGGGGGCAAGAGACCCAGTACTTC.

This chain uses TRBV29-1 with TRBJ1-2; 10 bases match TRBD1. The germline gives CDR1 SQVTM, CDR2 ANQGSEA. CDR3 length equals 12 residues. V dropped 4 bases and J dropped 8; count of bases not matched to a gene: 4. The CDR3 region is CSVGDRGVGYTF. Here the CDR3 DNA reads TGCAGCGTTGGGGACAGGGGAGTCGGCTACACCTTC.

The chain joins TRBV19 to TRBJ2-1; the match to TRBD1 covers 7 bases. The V segment lost 7 bases and the J segment 7 bases; nucleotides outside the gene matches: 10. CDR3 length: 14 amino acids. From germline, CDR1 is LNHDA and CDR2 SQIVND (reference sequence). CDR3 residues: CASKGTAPVNEQFF. The CDR3 DNA sequence: TGTGCCAGTAAGGGGACAGCCCCCGTGAATGAGCAGTTCTTC.

The V and J genes are TRBV10-2 and TRBJ2-3, with 8 nucleotides matching TRBD2. Per germline, CDR1 WSHSY and CDR2 SAAADI. This CDR3 spans 16 amino acids. The J segment lost 2 bases and the V segment lost 6 bases, leaving 10 bases of the junction unmatched. CDR3 DNA: TGCGCCAGCAGCGACCCGGCGGGGGGCACCACAGATACGCAGTATTTT. This codes for CASSDPAGGTTDTQYF.

The chain carries TRBV7-2 and TRBJ1-2, with D possibly TRBD1 on 5 matching bases. Trimming left V 1 base short and J 0 bases short, with 6 bases between. Germline CDR1 reads SGHTA; CDR2 reads FQGNSA. The CDR3 has 14 residues. DNA of the CDR3: TGTGCCAGCAGCTTAGGACAGACTAACTATGGCTACACCTTC. It encodes CASSLGQTNYGYTF.

This chain connects TRBV7-3 to TRBJ2-4; TRBD2 is a possible D gene (6 bases). The CDR3 is 15 amino acids. Germline V gene sequence: CDR1 SGHTA, CDR2 FQGTGA. V lost 1 base and J lost 9, with 16 bases in between. DNA of the CDR3: TGTGCCAGCAGCTTAAGTGGGGGAGGAAGGGGCATTCAGTACTTC. Protein product: CASSLSGGGRGIQYF. Full variable domain (missing parts from reference TRBV7-3 and TRBJ2-4): GAGVSQTPSNKVTEKGKYVELRCDPISGHTALYWYRQSLGQGPEFLIYFQGTGAADDSGLPNDRFFAVRPEGSVSTLKIQRTERGDSAVYLCASSLSGGGRGIQYFGAGTRLSVL.

The V and J genes are TRBV6-5 and TRBJ1-1; D remains unclear. V gave up 4 bases and J gave up 6 bases, with 15 bases separating them. Germline lookup yields CDR1 MNHEY and CDR2 SVGAGI. This CDR3 is 14 amino acids long. CDR3 DNA: TGTGCCAGCAGTTTAGGCATGGGAGCACCTGAAGCTTTCTTT. Translating gives CASSLGMGAPEAFF.

The J gene is TRBJ1-2, the V gene TRBV4-2; 10 nucleotides align to TRBD1. Trimming removed 0 bases from V and 8 bases from J; junction bases left unmatched: 12. The CDR3 covers 17 residues. Per germline, CDR1 LGHNA and CDR2 YNFKEQ. Written as DNA, the CDR3 is TGTGCCAGCAGCCAAGATTTCGGGACAGGGGTACTCCAGGGCTACACCTTC. Amino acid sequence: CASSQDFGTGVLQGYTF.

This chain's CDR3 is CASSEGLADYEQYV. Written as DNA, the CDR3 is TGCGCCAGCAGCGAGGGACTAGCGGACTACGAGCAGTACGTC. The V gene is TRBV5-1, the J gene TRBJ2-7, with TRBD2 matching 11 bases. V was pared by 4 bases and J by 3 bases, with 3 bases of the junction left unmatched. The germline CDR1 and CDR2 sequences are SGHRS and YFSETQ. The CDR3 contains 14 residues.

This chain joins TRBV7-9 and TRBJ2-3, with 11 bases matching TRBD2. This CDR3 region has 16 residues. V lost 4 bases to trimming and J lost 1 base; unmatched junction nucleotides: 4. Germline loops: CDR1 SEHNR, CDR2 FQNEAQ (reference sequence). The CDR3 region is CASSWVAGGRTDTQYF. As DNA, the CDR3 is TGTGCCAGCAGCTGGGTAGCGGGGGGGCGCACAGATACGCAGTATTTT.

This chain joins TRBV27 and TRBJ1-2, with 7 bases aligning to TRBD1. This CDR3 is built from 16 residues. Trimming took 5 bases from V and 2 from J; bases not matched to a gene: 11. Germline-derived CDR1 and CDR2 are MNHEY and SMNVEV (reference sequence). The CDR3 DNA sequence: TGTGCCAGCAGTCCGAACCCGGGACAGACAAACTATGGCTACACCTTC. It encodes CASSPNPGQTNYGYTF.

The chain is built from TRBV19 and TRBJ2-7; 11 bases agree with TRBD2. V shed 6 bases and J 1 base; nucleotides not matched to a gene: 8. The CDR3 runs to 16 residues. Germline V gives CDR1 LNHDA, CDR2 SQIVND (reference sequence). CDR3 amino acids: CASRRTSGGKSYEQYF. The DNA of the CDR3 is TGTGCCAGTAGAAGAACTAGCGGGGGAAAATCCTACGAGCAGTACTTC.

The chain has TRBV3-1 (or the pseudogene TRBV3-2) and TRBJ2-5; D not certain. The CDR3 length is 12 residues. V was clipped by 1 base and J by 5 bases, with 5 bases between them. Germline assignment: CDR1 LGHDT and CDR2 YNNKEL (reference sequence). The CDR3 loop is CASSQVRETQYF. The CDR3 coding sequence is TGTGCCAGCAGCCAAGTCCGGGAGACCCAGTACTTC.

The gene calls are TRBV14 and TRBJ2-7; possibly TRBD1 for D (6 bases). Germline lookup yields CDR1 SGHDN and CDR2 FVKESK. The length of the CDR3 is 21 residues. Trimming removed 0 bases from V and 4 bases from J, with 31 bases in between. The CDR3 protein is CASSQERADRMFGLGIYEQYF. The CDR3 nucleotides read TGTGCCAGCAGCCAAGAGCGTGCGGACAGAATGTTTGGATTGGGGATATACGAGCAGTACTTC.